Listed below are T cell receptor beta chains from one sample, sequenced in a study of T cell repertoires in cytomegalovirus infection. For these receptors, no antigen is known. TCRdb re-called the reads through MiXCR, storing one row per CDR3 protein. The sample contains approximately 730,000 distinct CDR3 sequences, approximately 32% of which appear only once. The starting material was cultured CD8+ T cells from PBMCs, obtained from culture after CMV antigen stimulation. These receptors were collected from a human donor in good health (CMV status not recorded). Some clones in this sample may be carry-over from other donors' samples. CDR3s include the opening cysteine and the closing phenylalanine or tryptophan.

TRBV20-1,TRBJ1-3,12,CTHGTPGNTIYF
TRBV12-3/TRBV12-4,TRBJ2-3,14,CASSLASHLDTQYF
TRBV7-3,TRBJ2-1,14,CASSLGWAYNEQFF
TRBV5-1,TRBJ2-7,16,CASSLGQGQASYEQYF
TRBV9,TRBJ2-3,14,CASSPPTRGDTQYF
TRBV5-1,TRBJ1-2,15,CASSTTGTTFYGYTF
TRBV7-4,TRBJ2-1,12,CASSYGGGEQFF
TRBV7-6,TRBJ1-1,13,CASSSHPGTEAFF
TRBV24-1,TRBJ2-3,16,CATSDLLVERPDTQYF
TRBV2,TRBJ1-3,16,CASSEEQIISGNTIYF
TRBV7-2,TRBJ1-6,13,CASSTTGNSPLHF
TRBV5-4,TRBJ2-5,15,CASSTPGQAEETQYF
TRBV5-6,TRBJ2-2,16,CASSLEAGGRPGELFF
TRBV7-9,TRBJ2-1,11,CASIAGGEQFF
TRBV5-6,TRBJ1-1,12,CASSEDRTEAFF
TRBV6-6,TRBJ1-5,14,CASRGVGANQPQHF
TRBV6-5,TRBJ2-5,15,CASSYAGTGEETQYF